Listed below are T cell receptor beta chains from one sample, sequenced in a study of blood T cell repertoires in COVID-19. TCRdb's table, derived via immunoSEQ multiplex PCR, lists solely in-frame clones and lacks some. In the table there are 200,000 to 250,000 clones, about 81% of which are singletons. The sequenced material came from PBMCs or T cells enriched from blood (not recorded which). These receptors all come from a man aged 35-49 years who had recovered from COVID-19. CDR3s include the opening cysteine and the closing phenylalanine or tryptophan. D genes are given only for firm matches. Clone size is given for some rows only: seen once, a few or many times, or a class if the clone is expanded.

v_gene	j_gene	abundance	d_gene	CDR3aa	CDR3nt
TRBV5-5	TRBJ2-3	once	TRBD1	CASSFISGTGHTDTQYF	TGTGCCAGCAGCTTTATATCCGGGACAGGTCACACAGATACGCAGTATTTT
TRBV5-1	TRBJ2-1	-	TRBD2	CASSYILSGSGDEQFF	TGCGCCAGCAGCTATATACTGAGCGGGAGTGGGGATGAGCAGTTCTTC
TRBV27	TRBJ2-7	-	TRBD1	CASSLDRVKQYF	TGTGCCAGCAGTTTAGACAGGGTGAAGCAGTACTTC
TRBV3-1/TRBV3-2	TRBJ1-5	-	TRBD1	CASSQDWGQGARSQPQHF	TGTGCCAGCAGCCAAGATTGGGGACAGGGGGCGCGGAGTCAGCCCCAGCATTTT
TRBV30	TRBJ2-7	once	-	CAWSVLYPRGKQYF	TGTGCCTGGAGTGTATTATACCCCAGGGGAAAGCAGTACTTC
TRBV24-1	TRBJ2-5	-	-	CATSDRRVQETQYF	TGTGCCACCAGTGATAGGCGGGTTCAAGAGACCCAGTACTTC
TRBV4-1	TRBJ2-3	once	-	CASSHSGALGDTQYF	TGCGCCAGCAGCCATTCTGGGGCTCTGGGAGATACGCAGTATTTT
TRBV5-1	TRBJ2-5	once	-	CASSLGGSGSAQYF	TGCGCCAGCAGCTTGGGAGGCAGCGGGTCGGCCCAGTACTTC
TRBV24-1	TRBJ2-2	-	-	CATSLTGVPGELFF	TGTGCCACCAGTTTGACGGGGGTTCCCGGGGAGCTGTTTTTT
TRBV29-1	TRBJ2-7	-	-	CSVEEKATGLNEQYF	TGCAGCGTTGAAGAGAAGGCGACAGGTCTTAACGAGCAGTACTTC
TRBV12-3/TRBV12-4	TRBJ2-5	-	-	CASSFGGKETQYF	TGTGCCAGCAGTTTTGGCGGCAAGGAGACCCAGTACTTC
TRBV27	TRBJ2-1	once	TRBD1	CASSAPGQSSYNEQFF	TGTGCCAGCAGTGCGCCGGGACAGAGCTCCTACAATGAGCAGTTCTTC
TRBV3-1/TRBV3-2	TRBJ1-2	-	TRBD1	CASSHQALQGAKGYTF	TGTGCCAGCAGCCACCAAGCACTACAGGGGGCTAAAGGCTACACCTTC
TRBV6-5	TRBJ1-5	-	TRBD1	CASRPDRVSNQPQHF	TGTGCCAGCAGACCGGACAGGGTTAGCAATCAGCCCCAGCATTTT
TRBV6-6	TRBJ2-1	few	-	CASSYGANEQFF	TGTGCCAGCAGTTACGGAGCCAATGAGCAGTTCTTC
TRBV7-3	TRBJ2-7	-	-	CASSLRRGEQYF	TGTGCCAGCAGCTTACGCAGGGGCGAGCAGTACTTC
TRBV5-1	TRBJ2-7	-	TRBD2	CASSPGLTTPASYEQYF	TGCGCCAGCAGCCCGGGACTAACGACGCCCGCTTCCTACGAGCAGTACTTC
TRBV6-5	TRBJ1-1	-	-	CASRGSRQGNTEAFF	TGTGCCAGCAGGGGATCACGCCAGGGGAACACTGAAGCTTTCTTT
TRBV19	TRBJ1-4	few	TRBD1	CASSIMGQGGEKLFF	TGTGCCAGTAGTATAATGGGACAGGGGGGTGAAAAACTGTTTTTT
TRBV18	TRBJ2-2	-	TRBD2	CASSPGLEYAGELFF	TGTGCCAGCTCACCGGGACTAGAGTACGCCGGGGAGCTGTTTTTT
TRBV12-5	TRBJ1-1	-	-	CASGLVSGLGTEAFF	TGTGCTAGTGGTTTGGTTTCAGGGCTGGGCACTGAAGCTTTCTTT
TRBV18	TRBJ1-3	-	TRBD1	CASSPSGGLSGNTIYF	TGTGCCAGCTCACCATCAGGGGGACTCTCTGGAAACACCATATATTTT
TRBV9	TRBJ2-1	-	-	CASSKLGYYYNEQFF	TGTGCCAGCAGCAAACTAGGATATTACTACAATGAGCAGTTCTTC
TRBV19	TRBJ1-5	few	TRBD1	CASARQGGNQPQHF	TGTGCCAGTGCTCGACAGGGTGGCAATCAGCCCCAGCATTTT
TRBV14	TRBJ2-1	-	-	CASSQRGEQFF	TGTGCCAGCAGCCAAAGGGGGGAGCAGTTCTTC
TRBV12-5	TRBJ1-2	few	TRBD1	CASGLTGNYGYTF	TGTGCTAGTGGCCTGACAGGGAACTATGGCTACACCTTC
TRBV27	TRBJ2-3	-	TRBD2	CASSLTGRARNTQYF	TGTGCCAGCAGTTTGACCGGGAGGGCCCGGAATACGCAGTATTTT
TRBV19	TRBJ2-7	-	TRBD2	CASSMLAGEVYEQYF	TGTGCCAGTAGTATGCTAGCGGGAGAGGTTTACGAGCAGTACTTC
TRBV4-1	TRBJ1-1	-	-	CASSQDSRITGEAFF	TGCGCCAGCAGCCAAGACTCCCGGATAACAGGTGAAGCTTTCTTT
TRBV27	TRBJ1-6	-	TRBD1	CASTPTGQGAAPLHF	TGTGCCAGCACCCCAACGGGACAGGGGGCAGCGCCCCTCCACTTT
TRBV3-1/TRBV3-2	TRBJ1-6	-	-	CASKESTNSPLHF	TGTGCCAGCAAGGAGTCAACCAATTCACCCCTCCACTTT
TRBV6-5	TRBJ1-1	-	TRBD1	CASRDRGGGNTEAFF	TGTGCCAGCAGGGACAGGGGAGGAGGGAACACTGAAGCTTTCTTT
TRBV7-2	TRBJ2-7	-	-	CASSFGGRSHEQYF	TGTGCCAGCAGCTTTGGGGGGAGGAGCCACGAGCAGTACTTC
TRBV2	TRBJ2-7	-	-	CASSGSQGGREQYF	TGTGCCAGCAGTGGGTCTCAGGGGGGACGCGAGCAGTACTTC
TRBV18	TRBJ2-3	once	-	CASSPHPRDTQYF	TGTGCCAGCTCACCCCACCCCAGAGATACGCAGTATTTT
TRBV12-3/TRBV12-4	TRBJ1-1	-	-	CASSLAAEAFF	TGTGCCAGCAGTTTAGCCGCTGAAGCTTTCTTT
TRBV11-2	TRBJ1-2	-	TRBD1	CASRGPGQGFKGYTF	TGTGCCAGCAGAGGGCCGGGACAGGGATTTAAGGGCTACACCTTC
TRBV27	TRBJ1-2	-	TRBD1	CASSWGTGYGYTF	TGTGCCAGCAGTTGGGGGACAGGGTATGGCTACACCTTC
TRBV12-3/TRBV12-4	TRBJ2-4	-	-	CASSLGRGNIQYF	TGTGCCAGCAGCCTAGGTCGGGGAAACATTCAGTACTTC
TRBV10-3	TRBJ2-7	-	TRBD2	CAIRKSGRTSDEQYF	TGTGCCATCAGGAAGAGCGGGAGAACTTCCGACGAGCAGTACTTC
TRBV9	TRBJ2-2	many	TRBD1	CASTGEGSSVEELFF	TGTGCCAGTACAGGGGAAGGGTCGTCAGTAGAGGAGCTGTTTTTT
TRBV19	TRBJ1-6	-	-	CASSDSYNSPLHF	TGTGCCAGTAGTGACAGTTATAATTCACCCCTCCACTTT
TRBV5-8	TRBJ1-2	-	TRBD1	CASSSWKGQGAYGYTF	TGTGCCAGCAGCTCATGGAAGGGGCAGGGGGCCTATGGCTACACCTTC
TRBV6-1	TRBJ2-1	-	-	CASSEREGTEGFF	TGTGCCAGCAGTGAACGGGAGGGGACAGAGGGGTTCTTC
TRBV7-9	TRBJ1-1	-	TRBD1	CASSLGQGNTEAFF	TGTGCCAGCAGCTTAGGACAGGGGAACACTGAAGCTTTCTTT
TRBV3-1/TRBV3-2	TRBJ1-2	-	TRBD1	CASRPDRAKHYGYTF	TGTGCCAGCAGGCCCGACAGGGCGAAGCACTATGGCTACACCTTC
TRBV6-5	TRBJ1-1	once	-	CASRKTLMNTEAFF	TGTGCCAGCAGAAAGACATTAATGAACACTGAAGCTTTCTTT
TRBV5-1	TRBJ2-2	-	TRBD2	CASSFGTSGNTGELFF	TGCGCCAGCAGCTTTGGGACTAGCGGGAACACCGGGGAGCTGTTTTTT
TRBV7-8	TRBJ1-2	-	TRBD1	CASSPGGGSNYGYTF	TGTGCCAGCAGCCCAGGGGGCGGATCTAACTATGGCTACACCTTC
TRBV7-6	TRBJ2-7	-	TRBD2	CASSSSGIGSEQYF	TGTGCCAGCAGCTCCAGCGGGATCGGGTCCGAGCAGTACTTC
TRBV27	TRBJ1-2	once	TRBD1	CASSLTGTGARPTLNGYTF	TGTGCCAGCAGTCTCACCGGGACAGGGGCCCGCCCCACCTTGAATGGCTACACCTTC
TRBV2	TRBJ1-6	-	TRBD1	CASSERGQGNSPLHF	TGTGCCAGCAGTGAACGGGGACAGGGGAATTCACCCCTCCACTTT
TRBV30	TRBJ2-7	-	-	CAWSVRRMRSYEQYF	TGTGCCTGGAGTGTACGGAGAATGAGATCCTACGAGCAGTACTTC
TRBV5-1	TRBJ1-4	-	-	CASSRSQDHNEKLFF	TGCGCCAGCAGCCGCTCACAGGACCATAATGAAAAACTGTTTTTT